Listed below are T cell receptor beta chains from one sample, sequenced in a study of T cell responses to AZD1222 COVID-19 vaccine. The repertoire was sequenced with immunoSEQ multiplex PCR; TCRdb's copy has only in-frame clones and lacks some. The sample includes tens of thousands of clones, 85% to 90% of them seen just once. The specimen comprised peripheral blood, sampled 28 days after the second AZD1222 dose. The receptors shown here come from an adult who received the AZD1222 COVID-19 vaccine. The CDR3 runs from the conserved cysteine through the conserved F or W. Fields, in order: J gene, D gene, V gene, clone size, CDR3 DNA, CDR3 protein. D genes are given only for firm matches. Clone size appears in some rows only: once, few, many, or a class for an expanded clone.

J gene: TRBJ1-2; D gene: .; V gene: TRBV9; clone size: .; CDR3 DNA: TGTGCCAGCAGCGAAAGCCCATTCCGGGACTATGGCTACACCTTC; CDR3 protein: CASSESPFRDYGYTF
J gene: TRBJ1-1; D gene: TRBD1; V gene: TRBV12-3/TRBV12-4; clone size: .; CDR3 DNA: TGTGCCAGCAGTTTAAGGGACAGGACTGAAGCTTTCTTT; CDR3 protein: CASSLRDRTEAFF
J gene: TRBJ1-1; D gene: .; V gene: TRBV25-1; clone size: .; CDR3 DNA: TGTGCCAGCAGAGACACAGGGCCCCCGAACACTGAAGCTTTCTTT; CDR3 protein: CASRDTGPPNTEAFF
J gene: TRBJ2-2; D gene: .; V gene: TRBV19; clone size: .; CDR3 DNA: TGTGCCAGTAGACAGGACCTCGGGACCACCGGGGAGCTGTTTTTT; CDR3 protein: CASRQDLGTTGELFF
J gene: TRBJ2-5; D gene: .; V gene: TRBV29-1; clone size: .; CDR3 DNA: TGCAGCGTTCGGGACTTCCAAGAGACCCAGTACTTC; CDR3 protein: CSVRDFQETQYF
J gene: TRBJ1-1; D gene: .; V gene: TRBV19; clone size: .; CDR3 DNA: TGTGCCAGTATGTACAGCATGAACACTGAAGCTTTCTTT; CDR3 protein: CASMYSMNTEAFF
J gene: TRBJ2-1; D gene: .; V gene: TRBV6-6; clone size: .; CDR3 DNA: TGTGCCAGCAGTCCTGGCGGGGGCCCATCCTACAATGAGCAGTTCTTC; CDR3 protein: CASSPGGGPSYNEQFF
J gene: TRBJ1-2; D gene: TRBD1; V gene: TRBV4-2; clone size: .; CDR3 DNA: TGTGCCAGCAGCCAAGCTCGACAGGGGCGGGCTGGCTATGGCTACACCTTC; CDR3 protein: CASSQARQGRAGYGYTF
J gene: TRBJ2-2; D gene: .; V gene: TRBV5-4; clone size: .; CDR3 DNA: TGTGCCAGCAGCTTGGCCGGACCAGGACCCGGGGAGCTGTTTTTT; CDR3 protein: CASSLAGPGPGELFF
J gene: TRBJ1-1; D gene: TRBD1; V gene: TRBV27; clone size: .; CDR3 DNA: TGTGCCAGCAGTTTCGACAGGGGGATGAACACTGAAGCTTTCTTT; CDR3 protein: CASSFDRGMNTEAFF
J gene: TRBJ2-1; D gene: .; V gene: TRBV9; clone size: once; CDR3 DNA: TGTGCCAGCAGCGTAGGGGCGGAAGGGGGTGAGCAGTTCTTC; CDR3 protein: CASSVGAEGGEQFF
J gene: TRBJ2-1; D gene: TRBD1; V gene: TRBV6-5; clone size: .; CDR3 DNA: TGTGCCAGCAGCGAGGACAGGAGCTCCTACAATGAGCAGTTCTTC; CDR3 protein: CASSEDRSSYNEQFF
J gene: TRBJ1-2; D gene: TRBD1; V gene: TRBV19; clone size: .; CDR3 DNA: TGTGCCAGTAGTATACCTTCGGGACAGGGCGGGCGTGGCTACACCTTC; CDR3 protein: CASSIPSGQGGRGYTF
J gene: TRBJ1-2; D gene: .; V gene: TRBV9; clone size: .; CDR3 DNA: TGTGCCAGCAGCGTGAGAGGGGACGGCTATGGCTACACCTTC; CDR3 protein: CASSVRGDGYGYTF
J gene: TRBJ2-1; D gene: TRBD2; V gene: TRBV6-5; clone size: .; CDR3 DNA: TGTGCCAGCAGTACTCTAGCGGGGGGGCAGGATGAGCAGTTCTTC; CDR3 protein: CASSTLAGGQDEQFF
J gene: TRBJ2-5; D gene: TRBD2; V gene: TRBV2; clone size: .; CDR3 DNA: TGTGCCAGCAGTGGTTTTAGCGGGGGGATTCGGGAGACCCAGTACTTC; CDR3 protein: CASSGFSGGIRETQYF
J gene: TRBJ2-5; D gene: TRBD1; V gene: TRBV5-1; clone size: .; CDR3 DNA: TGCGCCAGCGGGACAGGGGGTTGGGGCGAGACCCAGTACTTC; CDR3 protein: CASGTGGWGETQYF
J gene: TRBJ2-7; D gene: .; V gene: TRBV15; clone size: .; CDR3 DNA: TGTGCCACCAGCAGTTGGGACCGCCAAAACTCCTACGAGCAGTACTTC; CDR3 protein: CATSSWDRQNSYEQYF
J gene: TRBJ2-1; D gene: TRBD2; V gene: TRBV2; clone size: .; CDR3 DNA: TGTGCCAGCAGCCCGGGACTAGCGGGATGGGAGCAGTTCTTC; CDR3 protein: CASSPGLAGWEQFF
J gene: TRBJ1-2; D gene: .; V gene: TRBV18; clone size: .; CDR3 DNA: TGTGCCAGCTCACCACCATCAGGGATCGGTGGCTACACCTTC; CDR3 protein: CASSPPSGIGGYTF
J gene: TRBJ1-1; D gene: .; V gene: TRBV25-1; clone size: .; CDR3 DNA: TGTGCCAGCAGTGGGACCAACACTGAAGCTTTCTTT; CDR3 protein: CASSGTNTEAFF
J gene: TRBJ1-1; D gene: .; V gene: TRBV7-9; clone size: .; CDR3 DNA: TGTGCCAGCAGCTTAGCTGGGGGAGGGACTGAAGCTTTCTTT; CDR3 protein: CASSLAGGGTEAFF
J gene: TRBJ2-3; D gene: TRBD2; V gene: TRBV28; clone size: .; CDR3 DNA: TGTGCCAGCAGACCCCGGGCGGGGGGGCCAGAAGATACGCAGTATTTT; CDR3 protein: CASRPRAGGPEDTQYF
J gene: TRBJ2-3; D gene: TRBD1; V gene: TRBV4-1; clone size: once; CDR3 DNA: TGCGCCAGCAGCCAAGGGGACAGGGGGGCCGCCGGAGATACGCAGTATTTT; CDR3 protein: CASSQGDRGAAGDTQYF
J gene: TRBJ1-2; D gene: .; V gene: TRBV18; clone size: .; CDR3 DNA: TGTGCCAGCTCTTCGGATCTGCCGGACTATGGCTACACCTTC; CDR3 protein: CASSSDLPDYGYTF
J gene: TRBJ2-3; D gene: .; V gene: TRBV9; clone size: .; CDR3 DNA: TGTGCCAGCAGCCCCCCACGAAAGGGTAGCACAGATACGCAGTATTTT; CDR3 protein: CASSPPRKGSTDTQYF
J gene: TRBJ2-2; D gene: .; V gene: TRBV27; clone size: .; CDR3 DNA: TGTGCCAGCACCCAGGTGGCGGGGTACACCGGGGAGCTGTTTTTT; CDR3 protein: CASTQVAGYTGELFF
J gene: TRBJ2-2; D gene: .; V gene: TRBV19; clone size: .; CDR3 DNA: TGTGCCAGTAGTAAGGGGAGGACCTACACCGGGGAGCTGTTTTTT; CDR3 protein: CASSKGRTYTGELFF
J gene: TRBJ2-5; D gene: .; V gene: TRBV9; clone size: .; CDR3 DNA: TGTGCCAGCAGCGTAGTCGGCAGTCTAGGGGAGACCCAGTACTTC; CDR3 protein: CASSVVGSLGETQYF
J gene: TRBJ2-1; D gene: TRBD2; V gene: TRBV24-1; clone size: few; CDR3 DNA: TGTGCCACCAGTGATTCGACTAGCGCCTACAATGAGCAGTTCTTC; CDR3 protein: CATSDSTSAYNEQFF
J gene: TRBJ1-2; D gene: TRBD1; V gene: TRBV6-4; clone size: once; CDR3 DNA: TGTGCCAGCAGGGGACAGGGGTCGTATAACTATGGCTACACCTTC; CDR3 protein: CASRGQGSYNYGYTF
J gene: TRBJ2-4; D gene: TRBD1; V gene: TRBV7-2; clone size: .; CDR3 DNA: TGTGCCAGCAGCCGGGACAGGGTAGCCAAAAACATTCAGTACTTC; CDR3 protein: CASSRDRVAKNIQYF
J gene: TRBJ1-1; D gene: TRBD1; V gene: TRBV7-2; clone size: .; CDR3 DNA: TGTGCCAGCAGCTTACATTCAAGGACAGGGGTAACTGAAGCTTTCTTT; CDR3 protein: CASSLHSRTGVTEAFF
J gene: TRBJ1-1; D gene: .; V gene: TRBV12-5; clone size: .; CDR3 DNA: TGTGCTAGTGGTTTGGACGACAGACCGAACACTGAAGCTTTCTTT; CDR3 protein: CASGLDDRPNTEAFF
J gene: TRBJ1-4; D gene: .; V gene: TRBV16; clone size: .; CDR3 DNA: TGTGCCAGCAGCCCCGTTGCTAATGAAAAACTGTTTTTT; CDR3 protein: CASSPVANEKLFF
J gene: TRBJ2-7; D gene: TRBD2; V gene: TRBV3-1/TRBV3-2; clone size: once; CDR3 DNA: TGTGCCAGCAGCCAAGTTTCAGCGGGGGGGCTAGAGCAGTACTTC; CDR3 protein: CASSQVSAGGLEQYF
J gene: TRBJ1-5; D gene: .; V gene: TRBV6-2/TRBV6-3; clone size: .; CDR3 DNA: TGTGCCAGCAGTTATCGGGACATGAATAGCAATCAGCCCCAGCATTTT; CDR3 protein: CASSYRDMNSNQPQHF
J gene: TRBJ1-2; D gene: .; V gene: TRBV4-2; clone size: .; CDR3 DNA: TGTGCCAGCGGACCCCGGGACTATGGCTACACCTTC; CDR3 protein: CASGPRDYGYTF
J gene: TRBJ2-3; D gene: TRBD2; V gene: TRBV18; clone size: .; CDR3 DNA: TGTGCCAGCTCACCACAGTTGGCGGGACTAGCGGGGGATACGCAGTATTTT; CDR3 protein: CASSPQLAGLAGDTQYF
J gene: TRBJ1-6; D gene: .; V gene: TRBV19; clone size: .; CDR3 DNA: TGTGCCAGTAGTGGCGCGCAGGGAGCTAATAATTCACCCCTCCACTTT; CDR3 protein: CASSGAQGANNSPLHF
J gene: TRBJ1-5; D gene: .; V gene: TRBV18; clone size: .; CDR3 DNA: TGTGCCAGCTCCCCCCTCGGGCAGAGCAATCAGCCCCAGCATTTT; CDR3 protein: CASSPLGQSNQPQHF
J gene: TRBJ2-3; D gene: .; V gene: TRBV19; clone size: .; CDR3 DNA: TGTGCCAGTAGTGCTAGTCGCGGGAGCACAGATACGCAGTATTTT; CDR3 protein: CASSASRGSTDTQYF
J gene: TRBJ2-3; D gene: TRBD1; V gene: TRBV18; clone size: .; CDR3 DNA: TGTGCCAGCTCACTTGGGACAGGGCAAGCAGATACGCAGTATTTT; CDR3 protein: CASSLGTGQADTQYF
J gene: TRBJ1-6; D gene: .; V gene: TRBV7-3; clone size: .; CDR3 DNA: TGTGCCAGCAGCATACTAGGGGGAATTTCACCCCTCCACTTT; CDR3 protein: CASSILGGISPLHF
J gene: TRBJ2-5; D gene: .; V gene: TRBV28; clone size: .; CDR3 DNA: TGTGCCAGCAGTTTAATAGGGTCGGTGGAGACCCAGTACTTC; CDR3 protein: CASSLIGSVETQYF
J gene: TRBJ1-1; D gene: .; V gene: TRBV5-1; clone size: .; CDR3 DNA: TGCGCCAGCAGCTCGGAGGGGTTGGTCACTGAAGCTTTCTTT; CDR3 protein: CASSSEGLVTEAFF
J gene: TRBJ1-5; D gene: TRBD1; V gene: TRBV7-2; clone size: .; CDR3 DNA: TGTGCCAGCAGCTTATGGGGACAGGGGTCGGGGAATCAGCCCCAGCATTTT; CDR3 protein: CASSLWGQGSGNQPQHF
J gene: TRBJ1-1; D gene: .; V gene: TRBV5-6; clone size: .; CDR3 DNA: TGTGCCAGCAGCTTGTGGGCAGGGACCATCACTGAAGCTTTCTTT; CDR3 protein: CASSLWAGTITEAFF
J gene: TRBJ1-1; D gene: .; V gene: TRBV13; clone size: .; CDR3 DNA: TGTGCCAGCAGACTCCGCGGCGGATTGAACACTGAAGCTTTCTTT; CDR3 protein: CASRLRGGLNTEAFF
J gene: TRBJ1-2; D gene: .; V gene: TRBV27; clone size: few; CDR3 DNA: TGTGCCAGCGGGAGGGGCCATGGCTACACCTTC; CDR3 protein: CASGRGHGYTF
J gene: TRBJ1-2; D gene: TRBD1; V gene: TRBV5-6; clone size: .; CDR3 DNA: TGTGCCAGCAGCGCACGGGACAGGGGGACAAGAACCTTC; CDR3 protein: CASSARDRGTRTF